What follows is one T cell receptor beta chain and its context. Its recognized antigen is unknown. No clone much larger than this one lies a single base away; base qualities are absent. These data come from a study of PD-1 blockade in classical Hodgkin lymphoma (dated by TCRdb to 2018 to 2021). Concerning the study at large: Nivolumab dosing was 3 mg/kg intravenously every 2 weeks, continuing until either disease progression or unacceptable toxicity. A peripheral blood immune signature of response to PD-1 blockade in classical Hodgkin lymphoma was defined using TCR beta sequencing and CyTOF.

The paper's findings and limits, for the study overall: Baseline TCR diversity was reported as lower in newly diagnosed patients than in healthy donors, and lower still in relapsed/refractory patients. CD4+ but not CD8+ TCR diversity rose significantly by C4D1 (p=0.0027 vs p=0.16), most apparent in complete responders (p=0.02). The study was limited to a single clinical trial cohort, and causes of repertoire differences, possibly disease activity or prior therapy, remained undefined. Trial patients achieving complete response had baseline diversity similar to newly diagnosed patients, whereas partial responders and progressors had significantly lower diversity. Diversity was lower in patients who began nivolumab less than 1 year after ASCT, so these patients were left out of later analyses to avoid confounding by immune reconstitution.

The label giving this sample's time point can be read as: cycle 4 day 1 (C4D1), after less than seven weeks of nivolumab. Every trial patient had relapsed after autologous stem cell transplantation, and cohorts A, B and C differed in prior brentuximab vedotin exposure. The trial cohort was composed of approximately 56 patients with relapsed/refractory classical Hodgkin lymphoma, for whom complete response, partial response or progressive disease was recorded as best overall response. Single-agent nivolumab was administered to trial patients in the multi-cohort phase II CheckMate 205 trial. An independent review committee assessed best overall response by applying the 2007 International Working Group response criteria. Trial PBMCs were obtained immediately prior to nivolumab initiation (C1D1) and on therapy at cycle 2 day 1 and cycle 4 day 1. Peripheral blood was collected in 8 mL Vacutainer Cell Preparation Tubes, from which PBMCs were isolated by centrifugation and then cryopreserved.

The Qiagen DNeasy kit was used to extract genomic DNA both from unsorted PBMCs and from the negatively selected CD4+ and CD8+ fractions. Using primers that anneal to V and J segments, immunoSEQ multiplex PCR amplified the TCR beta CDR3 regions. A synthetic immune receptor repertoire was used to minimize amplification bias, and any remaining bias was removed computationally after sequencing. The paper's data handling went like this. Custom Python scripts were used to quantify repertoire diversity as the Shannon entropy index. The unsorted, CD4+ and CD8+ repertoires were each analyzed separately, with the exception of combined analyses, where CD4+ and CD8+ sequences were merged in silico. Clonal expansion was defined as at least a 2-fold frequency increase after treatment relative to C1D1, with a pseudocount of 0.5 for undetected baseline clones. Singleton clones were defined as clones with 0 or 1 copy at C1D1, and non-singleton clones were defined as clones with 2 or more copies. Clones expanded in unsorted samples were labelled as CD4+, CD8+ or unknown by matching protein sequences in sorted samples from the same patient. Wilcoxon tests on paired samples were used to test changes in diversity from C1D1 to C4D1. Sourced from immuneACCESS, this table was stored by TCRdb with only in-frame sequences that have V and J called. A share of the clones is absent; for the studies checked, an unresolved V gene accounts for under half, and the remainder has no known explanation. For V, J and clone size, that table is used; D and trimming come from the DNA. The sample table shows tens of thousands of clones, and more than 80% are seen once. The top ten clones comprise about a tenth of the sample.

The V and J ends are trimmed by 6 bases and 0 bases, leaving 12 bases between them. The CDR3 has 15 amino acids, counting the end cysteine and phenylalanine. Left in the record is the CDR3 DNA by itself, 45 bases read in frame from the first base. The germline V gene (reference sequence) provides CDR1 LNHDA and CDR2 SQIVND. The sequencing used peripheral blood mononuclear cells (PBMCs), collected before the fourth cycle of nivolumab. The source of this sequence is a human donor with classical Hodgkin lymphoma. The V and J segments used are TRBV19 and TRBJ1-5; tentative D gene TRBD1, with 5 bases matching. The CDR3 amino acid sequence is: CASRWGVYSNQPQHF. The sequence in DNA is TGTGCCAGTAGATGGGGGGTCTATAGCAATCAGCCCCAGCATTTT.